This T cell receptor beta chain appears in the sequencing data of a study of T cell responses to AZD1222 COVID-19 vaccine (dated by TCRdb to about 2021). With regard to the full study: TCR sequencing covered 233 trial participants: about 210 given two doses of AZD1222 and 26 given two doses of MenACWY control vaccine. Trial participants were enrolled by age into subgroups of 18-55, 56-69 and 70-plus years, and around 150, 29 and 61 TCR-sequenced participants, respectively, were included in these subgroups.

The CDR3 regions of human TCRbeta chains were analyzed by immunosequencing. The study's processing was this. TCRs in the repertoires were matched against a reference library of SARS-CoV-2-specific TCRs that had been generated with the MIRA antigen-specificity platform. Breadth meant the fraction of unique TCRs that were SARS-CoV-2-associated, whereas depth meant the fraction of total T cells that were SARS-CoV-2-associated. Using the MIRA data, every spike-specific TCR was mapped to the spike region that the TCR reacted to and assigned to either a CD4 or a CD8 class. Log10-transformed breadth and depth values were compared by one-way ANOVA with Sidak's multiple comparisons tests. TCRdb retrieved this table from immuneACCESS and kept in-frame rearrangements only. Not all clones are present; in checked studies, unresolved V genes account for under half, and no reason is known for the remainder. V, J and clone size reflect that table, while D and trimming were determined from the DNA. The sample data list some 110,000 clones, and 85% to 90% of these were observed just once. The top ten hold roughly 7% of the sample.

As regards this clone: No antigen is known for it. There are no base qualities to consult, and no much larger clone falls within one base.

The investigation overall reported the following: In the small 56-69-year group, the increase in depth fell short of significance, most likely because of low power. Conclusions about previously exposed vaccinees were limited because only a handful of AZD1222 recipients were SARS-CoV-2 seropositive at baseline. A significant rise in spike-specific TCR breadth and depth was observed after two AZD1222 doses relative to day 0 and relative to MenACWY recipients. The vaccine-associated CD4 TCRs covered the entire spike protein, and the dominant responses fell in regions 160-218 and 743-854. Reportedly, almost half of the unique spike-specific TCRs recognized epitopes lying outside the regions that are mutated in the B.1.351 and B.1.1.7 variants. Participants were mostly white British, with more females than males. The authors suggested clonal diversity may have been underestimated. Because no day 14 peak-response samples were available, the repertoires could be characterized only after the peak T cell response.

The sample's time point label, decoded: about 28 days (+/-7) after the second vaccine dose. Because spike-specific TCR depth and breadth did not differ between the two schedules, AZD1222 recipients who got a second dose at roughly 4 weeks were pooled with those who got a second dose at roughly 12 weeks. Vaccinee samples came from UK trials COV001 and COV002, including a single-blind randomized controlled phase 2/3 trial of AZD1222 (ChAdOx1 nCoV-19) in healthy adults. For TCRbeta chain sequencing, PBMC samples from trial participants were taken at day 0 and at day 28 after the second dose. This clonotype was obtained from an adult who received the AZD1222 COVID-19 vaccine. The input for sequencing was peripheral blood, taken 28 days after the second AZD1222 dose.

The CDR3 in this case is CSVEPRGGQPQHF. The DNA reads as follows: TGCAGCGTGGAGCCCAGGGGAGGACAGCCCCAGCATTTT. This chain is built from TRBV29-1 and TRBJ1-5; the D gene is possibly TRBD1, with 6 bases matching. CDR1 is given as SQVTM and CDR2 as ANQGSEA, both from the germline V gene. From cysteine to phenylalanine, the CDR3 is 13 amino acids long. Solely the CDR3 DNA is kept, with 39 bases framed from the first base. V sheds 6 bases and J sheds 7 bases, leaving 16 bases between their ends.